One and the same sample provided the 8 T cell receptor beta chains below, sequenced in a study of T cell responses to AZD1222 COVID-19 vaccine. The assay was immunoSEQ multiplex PCR, and TCRdb's table has in-frame clones only and misses some. The sample includes 90,000 to 150,000 clones, 86% of them seen just once. The source material was peripheral blood, sampled 28 days after the second AZD1222 dose. The receptors derive from an adult who received the AZD1222 COVID-19 vaccine.

The chain joins TRBV19 to TRBJ2-6, with 8 nucleotides matching TRBD1. Trimming removed 6 bases from V and 0 bases from J; junction bases left unmatched: 7. CDR1 and CDR2 from the germline V gene are LNHDA and SQIVND (reference sequence). CDR3 length equals 17 residues. The CDR3 bases are TGTGCCAGTAGAGCCGGGACAGGTCTCTCTGGGGCCAACGTCCTGACTTTC. Amino acid sequence: CASRAGTGLSGANVLTF.

This sequence joins TRBV11-2 and TRBJ1-2; D might be TRBD1 (5 bases). V dropped 5 bases and J dropped 4 bases, with 14 bases sitting between them. Per germline, CDR1 SGHAT and CDR2 FQNNGV. The CDR3 runs to 14 residues. In nucleotides, the CDR3 is TGTGCCAGCAGCCTCGGGACGGACCTCTATGGCTACACCTTC. Translating it yields CASSLGTDLYGYTF. Complete variable domain (other parts from reference TRBV11-2 and TRBJ1-2): EAGVAQSPRYKIIEKRQSVAFWCNPISGHATLYWYQQILGQGPKLLIQFQNNGVVDDSQLPKDRFSAERLKGVDSTLKIQPAKLEDSAVYLCASSLGTDLYGYTFGSGTRLTVV.

The rearrangement uses TRBV7-9 and TRBJ2-2; no reliable D call. The CDR3 extends over 12 amino acids. Between the trimmed V and J ends, which lost 3 bases and 3 bases, there was a span of 2 bases. The germline CDR1 and CDR2 sequences are SEHNR and FQNEAQ (reference sequence). CDR3 region: CASSLDTGELFF. Written as DNA, the CDR3 is TGTGCCAGCAGCTTGGACACCGGGGAGCTGTTTTTT. The whole variable domain, remainder taken from reference TRBV7-9 and TRBJ2-2, is DTGVSQNPRHKITKRGQNVTFRCDPISEHNRLYWYRQTLGQGPEFLTYFQNEAQLEKSRLLSDRFSAERPKGSFSTLEIQRTEQGDSAMYLCASSLDTGELFFGEGSRLTVL.

The chain joins TRBV30 to TRBJ1-5; 7 bases fit TRBD1. This CDR3 region has 16 residues. Germline V CDR1 and CDR2: GTSNPN, SVGIG (reference sequence). V was clipped by 2 bases and J by 7 bases; unmatched bases: 14. CDR3 loop: CAWSQSFDRDYQPQHF. CDR3 coding DNA: TGTGCCTGGAGTCAATCATTCGACAGGGATTACCAGCCCCAGCATTTT.

The rearrangement uses TRBV7-9 and TRBJ1-6; tentative D call: TRBD1 (6 bases). The CDR3 loop spans 14 amino acids. V gave up 1 base and J gave up 6 bases, with 7 bases separating them. Germline V gene lookup returns CDR1 SEHNR and CDR2 FQNEAQ (reference sequence). CDR3 nucleotides: TGTGCCAGCAGCTTAGTGGGGGCTAATTCACCCCTCCACTTT. Translated: CASSLVGANSPLHF.

This clone was observed a few times. The chain is built from TRBV28 and TRBJ1-6; D not certain. In germline, CDR1 is MDHEN, CDR2 SYDVKM. V was shortened by 7 bases and J by 0 bases, with 13 bases between the two germline ends. CDR3 length: 16 residues. CDR3 sequence reads: CASTGRLDSYNSPLHF. CDR3 nucleotide sequence: TGTGCCAGCACCGGACGGCTCGACTCCTATAATTCACCCCTCCACTTT.

CDR3 coding DNA: TGTGCCAGTAGTATAGGGAGCCGGGGCGAGAACATTCAGTACTTC. This sequence encodes CASSIGSRGENIQYF. The chain carries TRBV19 and TRBJ2-4; D might be TRBD1 or TRBD2, each matching 5 bases. CDR1 is LNHDA and CDR2 is SQIVND in the germline V gene (reference sequence). There are 15 residues in the CDR3. V was cut by 1 base and J by 7 bases, with 14 bases left in between.

The J gene is TRBJ2-5, the V gene TRBV12-5; 9 positions agree with TRBD1. CDR3 length: 15 amino acids. With 1 base clipped from V and 5 bases from J, the junction kept 5 bases outside the gene matches. The germline CDR1 and CDR2 sequences are LGHNT and FRNRAP. The CDR3 DNA is TGTGCTAGTGGTTTGGCCAGACAGGGGGGGGAGACCCAGTACTTC. As protein: CASGLARQGGETQYF.